What follows describes a single T cell receptor beta chain. Its cognate antigen is unknown. TCRdb reprocessed the RT-PCR reads via MiXCR and lists one record per CDR3 protein. The sample includes 860,000 or so distinct CDR3 sequences, about 20% seen only once; the top ten take 10%. This sample was taken from a study of response to subunit inactivated influenza vaccine. Study-wide findings and caveats: It was the authors' suggestion that each seasonal influenza vaccination recruits few new T cells.

Germline CDR1 and CDR2: SGHAT and FQNNGV. The CDR3 is 18 amino acids. After removal of 3 bases from V and 2 bases from J, the junction contained 12 bases not matched to a gene. Material: PBMCs from blood, obtained roughly 5 days after vaccination. The source is a man aged 50-59 years who received an inactivated influenza vaccine. This rearrangement joins TRBV11-2 to TRBJ2-2; 7 bases align to TRBD2. The CDR3 spells CASSLGLTTIVNTGELFF. In nucleotides, the CDR3 is TGTGCCAGCAGCTTGGGACTAACTACAATAGTAAACACCGGGGAGCTGTTTTTT.